Presented here are 28 T cell receptor beta chains from one specimen sequenced in a study of Ad26.COV2.S vaccination and SARS-CoV-2 variants. Produced via immunoSEQ multiplex PCR; TCRdb's table is partial and in-frame only. The sample has about 350,000 clones; 80% to 90% are singletons. Treatment: roughly 20 received Ad26.COV2.S at low or high dose, single or two shots; several received placebo; per-sample allocation not given. On day 63 after the first injection, vaccine and placebo recipients gave samples. The sample consisted of peripheral blood, taken in a trial of Ad26.COV2.S vaccine versus placebo. Every receptor here comes from a person aged 18-65 years who received the Ad26.COV2.S COVID-19 vaccine or a placebo.

V and J are TRBV2 and TRBJ2-5, with 7 positions matching TRBD1. The CDR3 loop spans 15 amino acids. Germline assignment: CDR1 SNHLY and CDR2 FYNNEI. J lost 5 bases, V lost 6 bases, and 12 bases had no gene match. This CDR3 reads CASRGRQGARETQYF. In DNA form, the CDR3 reads TGTGCCAGCAGAGGGAGACAGGGAGCTAGGGAGACCCAGTACTTC. Filled out from reference TRBV2 and TRBJ2-5, the complete variable domain reads EPEVTQTPSHQVTQMGQEVILRCVPISNHLYFYWYRQILGQKVEFLVSFYNNEISEKSEIFDDQFSVERPDGSNFTLKIRSTKLEDSAMYFCASRGRQGARETQYFGPGTRLLVL.

This clone has only a few counts. One junction end does not reproduce the germline sequence, and a read error may be involved. This chain joins TRBV7-2 and TRBJ2-5; unclear D gene. This CDR3 has 13 amino acids. CDR1 and CDR2 from the germline V gene are SGHTA and FQGNSA. The DNA of the CDR3 is TGTGCCAGCAACCGTCTAGTGCAAGAGACCCTGTACTTC. Amino acid sequence: CASNRLVQETLYF.

The chain carries TRBV6-1 and TRBJ1-2; no clear D. CDR1 is MNHNS and CDR2 is SASEGT in the germline V gene. CDR3 length: 12 residues. V was pared by 5 bases and J by 5 bases, with 9 bases between. CDR3 sequence (DNA): TGTGCCAGCAGTTTCGAGCCTTATGGCTACACCTTC. This encodes CASSFEPYGYTF.

The V and J genes are TRBV28 and TRBJ2-7; the match to TRBD1 covers 8 bases. The CDR3 totals 14 residues. Trimming at V came to 4 bases and at J to 3 bases, leaving 5 bases not matched to a gene. Germline CDR1 MDHEN, CDR2 SYDVKM. The CDR3 DNA is TGTGCCAGCAGTTGGACAGGGTTTAGCTACGAGCAGTACTTC. It encodes CASSWTGFSYEQYF.

The chain couples TRBV9 to TRBJ1-5; D remains ambiguous. Trimming took off 0 bases at V and 4 bases at J, with 5 bases between the two ends. Germline CDR1 and CDR2: SGDLS and YYNGEE. This CDR3 is built from 13 residues. CDR3 protein: CASSVVGNQPQHF. The CDR3 DNA reads TGTGCCAGCAGCGTAGTTGGGAATCAGCCCCAGCATTTT.

The rearrangement joins TRBV2 to TRBJ2-3; 10 nucleotides agree with TRBD2. CDR1 and CDR2 (germline): SNHLY, FYNNEI. The CDR3 consists of 15 residues. Trimming removed 5 bases from V and 4 bases from J; junction bases left unmatched: 6. The CDR3 bases are TGTGCCAGCAGTAAGGTAGCGGGGGGTCCAGATACGCAGTATTTT. Its protein product is CASSKVAGGPDTQYF.

V gene TRBV12-3 or TRBV12-4 combines with J gene TRBJ2-7; 8 nucleotides match TRBD1. The V segment lost 6 bases and the J segment 7 bases; nucleotides outside the gene matches: 8. The CDR3 has 13 amino acids. In nucleotides, the CDR3 is TGTGCCAGCAGACCGGACAGGGCGGGGGAGCAGTACTTC. It encodes CASRPDRAGEQYF.

This sequence joins TRBV5-1 and TRBJ1-3; 9 nucleotides line up with TRBD1. V lost 2 bases, J lost 0 bases, and 9 bases stayed unmatched. CDR1 is SGHRS, CDR2 YFSETQ, per germline. The CDR3 runs 18 residues. CDR3 bases: TGCGCCAGCAGCTTACAAGGACAGGGGAGTAACTCTGGAAACACCATATATTTT. Translation gives CASSLQGQGSNSGNTIYF.

DNA of the CDR3: TGTGCCAGCTCTCCCGGGACAGGGGAGACTGGGGCCAACGTCCTGACTTTC. This sequence encodes CASSPGTGETGANVLTF. The chain joins TRBV18 to TRBJ2-6; TRBD1 aligns across 10 bases. V dropped 6 bases and J dropped 2; count of bases not matched to a gene: 7. CDR1 KGHSH and CDR2 LQKENI come from the germline V gene. This CDR3 spans 17 amino acids.

The chain couples TRBV25-1 to TRBJ2-5; D gene unclear. The V gene's germline CDR1 is MGHDK and CDR2 SYGVNS. The CDR3 has 12 residues. The V end lost 4 bases, the J end lost 3 bases, and 6 bases lay between the germline ends. DNA for the CDR3: TGTGCCAGCAGTGGAATAGAAGAGACCCAGTACTTC. Translated: CASSGIEETQYF.

This clone was found once. This rearrangement joins TRBV10-3 to TRBJ1-2; D might be TRBD1 (5 bases). Looked up from germline, CDR1 is ENHRY and CDR2 is SYGVKD. The germline V and J ends were trimmed by 3 bases and 5 bases, with 19 bases remaining between them. This CDR3 spans 16 amino acids. CDR3 amino acids: CAISDPVLRGGYGYTF. In nucleotides, the CDR3 is TGTGCCATCAGTGACCCAGTCCTGAGGGGTGGTTATGGCTACACCTTC.

This chain's CDR3 is CAWRMGLAGGPSKNIQYF. The CDR3 DNA reads TGTGCCTGGAGAATGGGACTAGCAGGGGGGCCGTCCAAAAACATTCAGTACTTC. The chain couples TRBV30 to TRBJ2-4; 9 nucleotides line up with TRBD2. The CDR3 runs to 18 residues. Germline V gene sequence: CDR1 GTSNPN, CDR2 SVGIG (reference sequence). Trimming at V came to 3 bases and at J to 2 bases, leaving 14 bases not matched to a gene.

Here the CDR3 reads CASSQGSSGLAGFGETQYF. The DNA for the CDR3 is TGCGCCAGCAGCCAAGGATCGTCGGGACTAGCGGGCTTCGGGGAGACCCAGTACTTC. The J gene is TRBJ2-5, the V gene TRBV4-1, with 12 bases identical to TRBD2. The CDR3 extends over 19 amino acids. The germline V gene encodes CDR1 MGHRA and CDR2 YSYEKL. V trimming: 1 base; J trimming: 5 bases; junction bases outside the gene matches: 14.

The rearrangement uses TRBV18 and TRBJ2-7; TRBD1 aligns across 7 bases. V gave up 2 bases and J gave up 5 bases; unmatched junction bases: 6. In germline, CDR1 is KGHSH, CDR2 LQKENI. The CDR3 spans 14 residues. CDR3 protein: CASSPDRVVDEQYF. CDR3 bases: TGTGCCAGCTCACCAGACAGGGTGGTTGACGAGCAGTACTTC.

This clone has only a few counts. Other DNA sequences in the same sample also yield this CDR3. This rearrangement joins TRBV19 to TRBJ1-1, with D possibly TRBD1 on 6 matching bases. CDR1 and CDR2 from the germline V gene are LNHDA and SQIVND (reference sequence). This CDR3 contains 14 residues. With 5 bases removed from V and 4 bases from J, the gap between germline ends came to 14 bases. CDR3 bases: TGTGCCAGTAGTTTCAGGGGAGTAGGCACTGAAGCTTTCTTT. Amino acids: CASSFRGVGTEAFF.

The chain employs TRBV5-6 and TRBJ2-1, with 10 bases matching TRBD2. The V gene's germline CDR1 is SGHDT and CDR2 YYEEEE. Germline trimming cut 4 bases from V and 4 bases from J; bases unmatched to any gene: 5. This CDR3 contains 15 residues. The DNA for the CDR3 is TGTGCCAGCAGCCCTAGGACTAGCGGATACAATGAGCAGTTCTTC. It translates to CASSPRTSGYNEQFF.

V and J are TRBV6-2 or TRBV6-3 and TRBJ2-7; 8 bases match TRBD2. There are 17 residues in the CDR3. With V trimmed by 6 bases and J by 2 bases, 15 bases remained unmatched. Germline CDR1 is MNHEY and CDR2 is SVGEGT. CDR3 protein: CASSLEGYREGPYEQYF. Written as DNA, the CDR3 is TGTGCCAGCAGCCTTGAGGGCTATCGGGAGGGCCCCTACGAGCAGTACTTC.

The rearrangement links TRBV19 to TRBJ1-5, with D possibly TRBD1 on 5 matching bases. This CDR3 has 14 residues. Trimming cost V 7 bases and J 3 bases, with 13 bases left between them. Germline V gene sequence: CDR1 LNHDA, CDR2 SQIVND (reference sequence). The CDR3 is CASTQGIPNQPQHF. The DNA of the CDR3 is TGTGCCAGTACTCAGGGTATCCCCAATCAGCCCCAGCATTTT.

The chain combines TRBV24-1 with TRBJ2-1, with 7 bases matching TRBD1. The CDR3 totals 15 residues. The germline V gene encodes CDR1 KGHDR and CDR2 SFDVKD. V was clipped by 0 bases and J by 4 bases; unmatched bases: 2. CDR3 sequence (DNA): TGTGCCACCAGTGATTTGGCAGGGGGTTACAATGAGCAGTTCTTC. Translating gives CATSDLAGGYNEQFF.

The CDR3 coding sequence is TGCGCCAGCAGCTTGCTCGCGGGGGGCCAGTATGAGCAGTTCTTC. The encoded protein is CASSLLAGGQYEQFF. The chain recombines TRBV5-1 with TRBJ2-1, with 8 bases that match TRBD2. There are 15 residues in the CDR3. The junction had 8 bases not matched to a gene; V was cut back by 1 base and J by 8 bases. Germline assignment: CDR1 SGHRS and CDR2 YFSETQ.

V is TRBV7-6 and J is TRBJ2-5; a possible D gene is TRBD1 (5 bases). V lost 5 bases and J lost 2, with 21 bases in between. The CDR3 sequence is 17 residues long. Germline CDR1 and CDR2: SGHVS and FNYEAQ. CDR3 nucleotides: TGTGCCAGCAGCGGAACCATGGACAATATAAAACAAGAGACCCAGTACTTC. It translates to CASSGTMDNIKQETQYF.

The chain employs TRBV11-2 and TRBJ1-6; tentative D call: TRBD1 (6 bases). The germline CDR1 and CDR2 sequences are SGHAT and FQNNGV. V was pared by 5 bases and J by 7 bases, with 18 bases between. The CDR3 loop spans 16 amino acids. DNA of the CDR3: TGTGCCAGCAGCCGACATGTAGGGGGGTCGAATTCACCCCTCCACTTT. This gives the protein CASSRHVGGSNSPLHF.

This chain joins TRBV29-1 and TRBJ2-5, with D maybe TRBD2 (6 bases). Trimming took off 3 bases at V and 4 bases at J, with 9 bases between the two ends. CDR3 size: 12 residues. CDR1 and CDR2 (germline): SQVTM, ANQGSEA. The CDR3 protein is CSVEGTVETQYF. CDR3 DNA sequence: TGCAGCGTTGAGGGGACTGTAGAGACCCAGTACTTC.

The J gene is TRBJ2-1, the V gene TRBV2, with 7 nucleotides matching TRBD2. From germline, CDR1 is SNHLY and CDR2 FYNNEI. J was trimmed by 2 bases and V by 4 bases; bases with no gene match: 5. This CDR3 contains 15 residues. CDR3 DNA sequence: TGTGCCAGCAGTGGCTGGGCGGGGGCCTACAATGAGCAGTTCTTC. Its translation: CASSGWAGAYNEQFF.

CDR3 nucleotides: TGCAGCGGGGGAGGGACAGGGCTGTACGAGCAGTACTTC. Amino acids: CSGGGTGLYEQYF. The genes are TRBV29-1 and TRBJ2-7, with 9 nucleotides matching TRBD1. J was trimmed by 4 bases and V by 7 bases; bases with no gene match: 8. The germline V gene has CDR1 SQVTM and CDR2 ANQGSEA. The CDR3 runs 13 residues.

This chain uses TRBV2 with TRBJ1-1; D might be TRBD1 (5 bases). Trimming removed 5 bases from V and 0 bases from J, with 10 bases in between. The CDR3 runs to 14 residues. CDR1 is SNHLY, CDR2 FYNNEI, per germline. The CDR3 spells CASSLLTVNTEAFF. The CDR3 DNA sequence: TGTGCCAGCAGTCTTTTGACAGTGAACACTGAAGCTTTCTTT. Drawing the rest from reference TRBV2 and TRBJ1-1, the complete variable domain is EPEVTQTPSHQVTQMGQEVILRCVPISNHLYFYWYRQILGQKVEFLVSFYNNEISEKSEIFDDQFSVERPDGSNFTLKIRSTKLEDSAMYFCASSLLTVNTEAFFGQGTRLTVV.

This clone came up a few times. This chain connects TRBV10-2 to TRBJ2-7; 11 nucleotides agree with TRBD2. The germline V gene encodes CDR1 WSHSY and CDR2 SAAADI. V was pared by 2 bases and J by 8 bases, with 8 bases of the junction left unmatched. CDR3 length equals 15 residues. The CDR3 DNA is TGCGCCAGCAGTGAGAACGGTAGCGGGGGGGTAAAGCAGTACTTC. This encodes CASSENGSGGVKQYF.

The rearrangement uses TRBV27 and TRBJ1-5, with 7 bases matching TRBD1. V trimming: 7 bases; J trimming: 6 bases; junction bases outside the gene matches: 9. CDR1 and CDR2 (germline): MNHEY, SMNVEV (reference sequence). This CDR3 has 14 amino acids. The CDR3 DNA sequence: TGTGCCAGCACTAACCGCAGGGGGGGTCAGCCCCAGCATTTT. Translating it yields CASTNRRGGQPQHF.